This record concerns one T cell receptor (beta chain) sequence. This sample was taken from a study of blood T cell repertoires in COVID-19. Whole-study context: Researchers got acute and convalescent COVID-19 samples from the United States, Italy and Spain. The analysed material was cDNA or gDNA that came from T cells, B-cell-depleted T cells, or PBMCs.

The CDR3 totals 15 residues. CDR1 and CDR2 (germline): MDHEN, SYDVKM. Deletions cut 3 bases from V and 5 bases from J, with 16 bases between. Assay: immunoSEQ multiplex PCR; the TCRdb copy retains only in-frame clones and omits some. The profile shows approximately 430,000 clones, more than 80% of them singletons. This sequence joins TRBV28 and TRBJ1-2; maybe TRBD1 (5 bases). The sequence derives from a woman under 40 with active or convalescent COVID-19. Sequencing was performed on peripheral blood. The CDR3 DNA reads as TGTGCCAGCAGTTTCCAGGGAATCCCAGGGTATGGCTACACCTTC. Translated, it gives CASSFQGIPGYGYTF.